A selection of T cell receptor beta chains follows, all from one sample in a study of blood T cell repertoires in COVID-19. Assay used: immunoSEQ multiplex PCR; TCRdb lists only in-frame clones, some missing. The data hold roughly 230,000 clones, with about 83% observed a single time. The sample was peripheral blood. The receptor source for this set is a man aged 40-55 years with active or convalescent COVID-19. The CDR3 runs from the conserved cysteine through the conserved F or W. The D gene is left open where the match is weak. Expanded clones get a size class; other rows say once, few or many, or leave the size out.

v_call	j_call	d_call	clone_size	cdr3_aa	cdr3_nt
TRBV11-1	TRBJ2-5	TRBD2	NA	CASRASGSGEETQYF	TGTGCCAGCAGGGCCAGCGGGAGTGGAGAAGAGACCCAGTACTTC
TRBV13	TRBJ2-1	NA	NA	CASSAPALEQFF	TGTGCCAGCAGCGCCCCCGCACTCGAGCAGTTCTTC
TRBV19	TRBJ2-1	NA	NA	CASSIEGGLSYNEQFF	TGTGCCAGTAGTATAGAGGGGGGGCTCTCCTACAATGAGCAGTTCTTC
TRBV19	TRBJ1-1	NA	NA	CARYPGSAAMNTEAFF	TGTGCCAGATACCCCGGGTCAGCGGCTATGAACACTGAAGCTTTCTTT
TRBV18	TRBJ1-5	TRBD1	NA	CASSPPPGTGNQPQHF	TGTGCCAGCTCACCCCCCCCCGGGACAGGGAATCAGCCCCAGCATTTT
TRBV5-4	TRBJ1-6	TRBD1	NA	CASSLRTGANSPLHF	TGTGCCAGCAGCTTACGGACAGGGGCTAATTCACCCCTCCACTTT
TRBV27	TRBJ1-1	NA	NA	CASSSRPQGGNTEAFF	TGTGCCAGCAGTTCCCGACCCCAGGGTGGGAACACTGAAGCTTTCTTT
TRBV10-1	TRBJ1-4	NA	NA	CASSESRGTEKLFF	TGCGCCAGCAGTGAGTCGCGGGGGACGGAAAAACTGTTTTTT
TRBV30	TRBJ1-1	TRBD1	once	CAWRGQLNTEAFF	TGTGCCTGGAGGGGACAGTTGAACACTGAAGCTTTCTTT
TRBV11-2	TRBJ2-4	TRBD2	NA	CASSFGREGAKNIQYF	TGTGCCAGCAGCTTTGGAAGGGAGGGAGCCAAAAACATTCAGTACTTC
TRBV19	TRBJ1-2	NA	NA	CASSLLGQHHLNYGYTF	TGTGCCAGTAGTCTACTAGGACAGCACCACCTTAACTATGGCTACACCTTC
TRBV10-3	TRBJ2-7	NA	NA	CAISDLYEQYF	TGTGCCATCAGTGACCTCTACGAGCAGTACTTC
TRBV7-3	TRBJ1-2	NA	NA	CASSLDSVGFGGYTF	TGTGCCAGCAGCTTGGACAGTGTAGGGTTTGGTGGCTACACCTTC
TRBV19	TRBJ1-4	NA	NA	CASSIDPDRRPNEKLFF	TGTGCCAGTAGTATCGACCCCGACAGGCGACCTAATGAAAAACTGTTTTTT
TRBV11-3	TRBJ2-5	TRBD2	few	CASSFAGGQETQYF	TGTGCCAGCAGCTTCGCGGGGGGGCAGGAGACCCAGTACTTC
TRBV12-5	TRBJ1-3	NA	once	CASRGFSGNTIYF	TGTGCTAGTCGGGGTTTCTCTGGAAACACCATATATTTT
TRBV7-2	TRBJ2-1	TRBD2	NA	CASSFMASGGAGNEQFF	TGTGCCAGCAGCTTCATGGCTAGCGGGGGGGCTGGGAATGAGCAGTTCTTC
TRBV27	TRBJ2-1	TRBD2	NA	CASSLAGWGAGGPGEQFF	TGTGCCAGCAGTTTGGCGGGTTGGGGAGCGGGAGGCCCGGGGGAGCAGTTCTTC
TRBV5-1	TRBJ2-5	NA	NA	CASSFGTAQETQYF	TGCGCCAGCAGCTTCGGGACTGCACAAGAGACCCAGTACTTC